This passage covers 26 T cell receptor beta chains from one sample sequenced in a study of blood T cell repertoires in COVID-19. Repertoires were generated with immunoSEQ multiplex PCR, while TCRdb's copy carries only in-frame clones and drops some. The sample yields about 220,000 clones, more than 65% seen once. The sample comprised peripheral blood. The receptors shown here come from a woman of 80 years or more with acute or convalescent COVID-19.

The chain carries TRBV3-1 (or the pseudogene TRBV3-2) and TRBJ1-6; no firm D call. This CDR3 contains 15 residues. CDR1 and CDR2 (germline): LGHDT, YNNKEL (reference sequence). Deletions cut 4 bases from V and 10 bases from J, with 17 bases between. The CDR3 sequence is CASSRGSKDASPLHF. The CDR3 DNA reads as TGTGCCAGCAGCCGCGGGTCTAAAGACGCCTCACCCCTCCACTTT.

The V and J genes are TRBV25-1 and TRBJ1-4; D is perhaps TRBD1 (6 bases). Germline loops: CDR1 MGHDK, CDR2 SYGVNS. V gave up 7 bases and J gave up 0 bases, with 9 bases separating them. This CDR3 comprises 14 residues. CDR3 bases: TGTGCCAGCACGGACAGATCAACTAATGAAAAACTGTTTTTT. Protein: CASTDRSTNEKLFF.

This chain uses TRBV5-1 with TRBJ2-2, with D unclear. The germline V gene encodes CDR1 SGHRS and CDR2 YFSETQ. Trimming took off 3 bases at V and 1 base at J, with 16 bases between the two ends. The CDR3 is made up of 17 amino acids. In DNA form, the CDR3 reads TGCGCCAGCAGCTCGCTACTCGGGTCGGAGAACACCGGGGAGCTGTTTTTT. Translated, it gives CASSSLLGSENTGELFF. Combining the CDR3 with reference TRBV5-1 and TRBJ2-2 gives the whole variable domain KAGVTQTPRYLIKTRGQQVTLSCSPISGHRSVSWYQQTPGQGLQFLFEYFSETQRNKGNFPGRFSGRQFSNSRSEMNVSTLELGDSALYLCASSSLLGSENTGELFFGEGSRLTVL.

The chain carries TRBV28 and TRBJ1-1, with 7 bases matching TRBD1. The ends lost 8 bases at V and 0 bases at J; junction bases unmatched: 6. This CDR3 is built from 14 residues. Germline lookup yields CDR1 MDHEN and CDR2 SYDVKM. The CDR3 region is CASDRQGMNTEAFF. The CDR3 nucleotides are TGTGCCAGCGACCGACAGGGAATGAACACTGAAGCTTTCTTT.

This rearrangement joins TRBV25-1 to TRBJ2-7; no clear D gene. Germline lookup yields CDR1 MGHDK and CDR2 SYGVNS. V lost 1 base and J 1 base, leaving 14 bases between the germline ends. The CDR3 length is 16 residues. The CDR3 nucleotides read TGTGCCAGCAGTGAATTTTCCCCGCCAGATTCCTACGAGCAGTACTTC. It specifies CASSEFSPPDSYEQYF.

This chain connects TRBV27 to TRBJ1-1; D gene unclear. The CDR3 runs 14 residues. The germline V gene encodes CDR1 MNHEY and CDR2 SMNVEV (reference sequence). V lost 2 bases to trimming and J lost 1 base, with 8 bases between them. The CDR3 is CASSLTEKNTEAFF. The CDR3 DNA is TGTGCCAGCAGTTTAACGGAGAAGAACACTGAAGCTTTCTTT.

The chain is built from TRBV7-2 and TRBJ2-3; D perhaps matches TRBD2 (7 bases). The germline V gene has CDR1 SGHTA and CDR2 FQGNSA. V gave up 1 base and J gave up 2 bases, with 13 bases separating them. The CDR3 length is 16 residues. CDR3 sequence (DNA): TGTGCCAGCAGCTTAGTGCGGGGGCAATTCACAGATACGCAGTATTTT. Translated, it gives CASSLVRGQFTDTQYF.

Here the CDR3 DNA reads TGTGCCAGCAGCTCGGCCGGAGTAGGAGCAACTAATGAAAAACTGTTTTTT. Protein sequence: CASSSAGVGATNEKLFF. The chain employs TRBV7-2 and TRBJ1-4, with no clear D. The CDR3 contains 17 residues. The germline CDR1 and CDR2 sequences are SGHTA and FQGNSA. V was pared by 4 bases and J by 0 bases, with 15 bases between.

V gene TRBV9 combines with J gene TRBJ1-5, with D unresolved. CDR3 size: 15 residues. The V end lost 0 bases, the J end lost 2 bases, and 9 bases lay between the germline ends. Germline CDR1 SGDLS, CDR2 YYNGEE. CDR3 sequence reads: CASSVAGSGNQPQHF. The DNA for the CDR3 is TGTGCCAGCAGCGTAGCCGGGTCGGGCAATCAGCCCCAGCATTTT.

A single count supports this clone. The rearrangement links TRBV19 to TRBJ2-7, with D perhaps matching TRBD1 (5 bases). The V end was cut by 1 base, the J end by 2 bases, with 9 bases between. The CDR3 spans 14 residues. CDR1 is LNHDA and CDR2 is SQIVND in the germline V gene (reference sequence). The CDR3 bases are TGTGCCAGTAGTATAGTTGGGGCGACCTACGAGCAGTACTTC. Amino acids: CASSIVGATYEQYF.

The chain combines TRBV7-9 with TRBJ2-7; D possibly corresponds to TRBD2 (6 bases). This CDR3 is 12 amino acids long. Germline V gene data show CDR1 as SEHNR and CDR2 as FQNEAQ (reference sequence). The V end lost 5 bases, the J end lost 3 bases, and 8 bases lay between the germline ends. The CDR3: CASSTGGYEQYF. The DNA of the CDR3 is TGTGCCAGCAGCACCGGGGGCTACGAGCAGTACTTC.

This clone was detected a few times. The J gene is TRBJ1-2, the V gene TRBV2; no clear D gene. CDR1 SNHLY and CDR2 FYNNEI come from the germline V gene. This CDR3 spans 15 amino acids. The V and J ends lost 2 bases and 2 bases respectively, with 12 bases between them. CDR3 in amino acids: CASSENPVTNYGYTF. CDR3 in DNA: TGTGCCAGCAGTGAAAACCCAGTAACGAACTATGGCTACACCTTC.

The chain combines TRBV28 with TRBJ1-2; weak D call: TRBD1 (6 bases). V was trimmed by 6 bases and J by 14 bases, leaving 25 bases between them. Looked up from germline, CDR1 is MDHEN and CDR2 is SYDVKM. This CDR3 region has 14 residues. CDR3 region: CASRPPTGQGFLTF. The CDR3 DNA reads as TGTGCCAGCAGGCCCCCGACAGGCCAGGGTTTCTTAACCTTC.

For this clone: This CDR3 is also generated by other DNA sequences in the sample. The J gene is TRBJ2-5, the V gene TRBV5-4, with 8 bases matching TRBD1. Germline V CDR1 and CDR2: SGHNT, YYREEE (reference sequence). V trimming: 4 bases; J trimming: 5 bases; junction bases outside the gene matches: 4. There are 13 residues in the CDR3. The CDR3 region is CASSLDRVETQYF. The DNA for the CDR3 is TGTGCCAGCAGCCTGGACAGGGTTGAGACCCAGTACTTC.

The chain uses TRBV11-2 and TRBJ2-2, with 10 bases fitting TRBD2. CDR1 is SGHAT and CDR2 is FQNNGV in the germline V gene. This CDR3 has 16 amino acids. J gave up 4 bases and V 1 base, and 3 bases lay outside the gene matches. CDR3 nucleotide sequence: TGTGCCAGCAGCTTAGCAGCGGGGGGGATCACCGGGGAGCTGTTTTTT. Protein: CASSLAAGGITGELFF.

This clone was counted once. The chain employs TRBV6-1 and TRBJ1-2; no reliable D call. Germline CDR1 is MNHNS and CDR2 is SASEGT. Trimming shortened V by 1 base and J by 3 bases, and 15 bases separated the two germline ends. CDR3 length equals 16 residues. The CDR3 is CASSEGQAGIYYGYTF. CDR3 nucleotides: TGTGCCAGCAGTGAAGGGCAGGCCGGAATCTACTATGGCTACACCTTC.

The genes are TRBV27 and TRBJ2-3, with 7 bases identical to TRBD2. The junction had 5 bases not matched to a gene; V was cut back by 7 bases and J by 1 base. There are 14 residues in the CDR3. Per germline, CDR1 MNHEY and CDR2 SMNVEV (reference sequence). The CDR3 protein is CASNFGGGTDTQYF. In nucleotides, the CDR3 is TGTGCCAGCAATTTTGGGGGGGGCACAGATACGCAGTATTTT.

The gene calls are TRBV6-5 and TRBJ1-2; D call uncertain. V was pared by 4 bases and J by 8 bases, with 14 bases between. Per germline, CDR1 MNHEY and CDR2 SVGAGI. The CDR3 sequence is 13 residues long. The CDR3 nucleotides are TGTGCCAGCAGTTCGGCGGGCTCCCCCGGCTACACCTTC. This sequence encodes CASSSAGSPGYTF.

The rearrangement joins TRBV5-1 to TRBJ2-3, with 12 bases that match TRBD2. Germline CDR1 SGHRS, CDR2 YFSETQ. The J segment lost 4 bases and the V segment lost 5 bases, leaving 2 bases of the junction unmatched. The CDR3 covers 14 residues. The CDR3 DNA reads as TGCGCCAGCAGTGCTAGCGGGGGGGCAGATACGCAGTATTTT. Translated, it gives CASSASGGADTQYF. Supplemented by reference TRBV5-1 and TRBJ2-3, the full variable domain reads KAGVTQTPRYLIKTRGQQVTLSCSPISGHRSVSWYQQTPGQGLQFLFEYFSETQRNKGNFPGRFSGRQFSNSRSEMNVSTLELGDSALYLCASSASGGADTQYFGPGTRLTVL.

The chain uses TRBV14 and TRBJ2-1; D remains ambiguous. Trimming took 4 bases from V and 8 from J, leaving 12 bases between them. Germline V CDR1 and CDR2: SGHDN, FVKESK. This CDR3 region has 13 residues. The CDR3 nucleotides are TGTGCCAGCAGCCTCCTCGGGTGGGATGAGCAGTTCTTC. Translation gives CASSLLGWDEQFF.

The rearrangement links TRBV28 to TRBJ1-2; tentatively, D is TRBD1 (5 bases). CDR3 length equals 13 residues. Germline-derived CDR1 and CDR2 are MDHEN and SYDVKM. With 5 bases removed from V and 3 bases from J, the gap between germline ends came to 10 bases. The CDR3 DNA is TGTGCCAGCAGTGTAGAACAGGACTATGGCTACACCTTC. As protein: CASSVEQDYGYTF.

The rearrangement uses TRBV28 and TRBJ1-5, with a weak D call TRBD1 (6 bases). CDR1 MDHEN and CDR2 SYDVKM come from the germline V gene. Deletions cut 6 bases from V and 4 bases from J, with 16 bases between. CDR3 length: 15 residues. CDR3 in DNA: TGTGCCAGCAGCGACGCAGGGGTCGTTAATCAGCCCCAGCATTTT. It translates to CASSDAGVVNQPQHF.

The chain is built from TRBV7-6 and TRBJ2-3; tentative D call: TRBD1 (5 bases). CDR1 and CDR2 from the germline V gene are SGHVS and FNYEAQ. V was pared by 3 bases and J by 2 bases, with 15 bases between. This CDR3 region has 16 residues. As DNA, the CDR3 is TGTGCCAGCAGCTTGAGTTCAGGGCTTTCCACAGATACGCAGTATTTT. Protein product: CASSLSSGLSTDTQYF.

V and J are TRBV28 and TRBJ1-4; TRBD1 matches at 9 bases. V was clipped by 5 bases and J by 8 bases; unmatched bases: 18. Germline values: CDR1 MDHEN, CDR2 SYDVKM. The CDR3 is 18 amino acids. In nucleotides, the CDR3 is TGTGCCAGCAGTCTTCCCGGGACAGGGAGGGGCGGAGGGGAAAAACTGTTTTTT. Protein product: CASSLPGTGRGGGEKLFF.

This clone was seen just once. The V and J genes are TRBV28 and TRBJ2-7; D unresolved. The CDR3 loop spans 14 amino acids. Germline V gene lookup returns CDR1 MDHEN and CDR2 SYDVKM. V gave up 1 base and J gave up 3 bases, with 10 bases separating them. The CDR3 is CASSLLDNNYEQYF. In DNA form, the CDR3 reads TGTGCCAGCAGTTTATTAGACAATAACTACGAGCAGTACTTC.

The chain combines TRBV14 with TRBJ1-1; D is uncertain. From germline, CDR1 is SGHDN and CDR2 FVKESK. CDR3 length: 15 residues. With 4 bases removed from V and 2 bases from J, the gap between germline ends came to 14 bases. This CDR3 reads CASSPLPGSNTEAFF. The CDR3 DNA is TGTGCCAGCAGCCCTCTTCCAGGTTCCAACACTGAAGCTTTCTTT.